This is a list of T cell receptor beta chains from one sample in a study of cytomegalovirus exposure and HLA in healthy donors. Sequencing was performed with immunoSEQ multiplex PCR; in TCRdb, only in-frame clones are kept and a portion is missing. The sample contains around 69,000 clones, 65% to 75% of which appear only once. The sample consisted of PBMCs. The receptors here all came from a man aged 40-55 years in good health and CMV-seropositive. The CDR3 runs from the conserved cysteine through the conserved F or W. A D gene is named only where the DNA matches it firmly. A row's size may be missing; if present it is once, few, many or a size class.

v_call: TRBV4-1; j_call: TRBJ2-2; clone_size: NA; d_call: TRBD2; cdr3_nt: TGCGCCAGCAGCCACCTAGCGGGATCGAACACCGGGGAGCTGTTTTTT; cdr3_aa: CASSHLAGSNTGELFF
v_call: TRBV11-2; j_call: TRBJ2-1; clone_size: NA; d_call: NA; cdr3_nt: TGTGCCAGCAGCCGCCTTCCTAGCTCCTACAATGAGCAGTTCTTC; cdr3_aa: CASSRLPSSYNEQFF
v_call: TRBV5-4; j_call: TRBJ1-3; clone_size: NA; d_call: TRBD1; cdr3_nt: TGTGCCAGCAGCTACACTTCAGGGGGCTTATCCGGAAACACCATATATTTT; cdr3_aa: CASSYTSGGLSGNTIYF
v_call: TRBV25-1; j_call: TRBJ2-3; clone_size: NA; d_call: TRBD1; cdr3_nt: TGTGCCAGCAGTCAAGTTGGGACAGTCGGCACAGATACGCAGTATTTT; cdr3_aa: CASSQVGTVGTDTQYF
v_call: TRBV19; j_call: TRBJ1-5; clone_size: NA; d_call: TRBD1; cdr3_nt: TGTGCCAGTACCCGAACAGGGGCACCCAATCAGCCCCAGCATTTT; cdr3_aa: CASTRTGAPNQPQHF
v_call: TRBV9; j_call: TRBJ2-2; clone_size: once; d_call: TRBD2; cdr3_nt: TGTGCCAGCAGCGCCGGACTAGCGGGGGGGCCGCGGACCGGGGAGCTGTTTTTT; cdr3_aa: CASSAGLAGGPRTGELFF
v_call: TRBV28; j_call: TRBJ2-5; clone_size: NA; d_call: NA; cdr3_nt: TGTGCCAGCAGTTTTAATAGTCGTGGGGGCCACCAAGAGACCCAGTACTTC; cdr3_aa: CASSFNSRGGHQETQYF
v_call: TRBV9; j_call: TRBJ1-4; clone_size: NA; d_call: NA; cdr3_nt: TGTGCCAGCAGCCCGGACAGTGGTGGTGGTGAAAAACTGTTTTTT; cdr3_aa: CASSPDSGGGEKLFF
v_call: TRBV4-1; j_call: TRBJ2-7; clone_size: NA; d_call: TRBD2; cdr3_nt: TGCGCCAGCAGCCGAGAGACTAGCGGGACTTCCTACGAGCAGTACTTC; cdr3_aa: CASSRETSGTSYEQYF
v_call: TRBV30; j_call: TRBJ1-2; clone_size: NA; d_call: NA; cdr3_nt: TGTGCCTGGAGACCGTACCTCCTTAGGGGGAACCAGGACTATGGCTACACCTTC; cdr3_aa: CAWRPYLLRGNQDYGYTF
v_call: TRBV6-6; j_call: TRBJ2-1; clone_size: few; d_call: TRBD2; cdr3_nt: TGTGCCAGCAGTCGAAGCGGGGGCTCGTACAATGAGCAGTTCTTC; cdr3_aa: CASSRSGGSYNEQFF
v_call: TRBV4-1; j_call: TRBJ2-2; clone_size: NA; d_call: NA; cdr3_nt: TGCGCCAGCAGCCAAGATTCGGGGAGGTTGCGCGGCGGGGAGCTGTTTTTT; cdr3_aa: CASSQDSGRLRGGELFF
v_call: TRBV25-1; j_call: TRBJ2-7; clone_size: few; d_call: NA; cdr3_nt: TGTGCCAGCAGTGGATCGGGGGAGACCTACGAGCAGTACTTC; cdr3_aa: CASSGSGETYEQYF